Given below is one TCR beta chain in context. Treatment reported: skin biopsy from PPD injection site in Mantoux-positive individual. Unsorted total RNA, roughly 1 to 1,100 ng, was DNase treated before reverse transcription. Biopsied sites were PPD injections in people with a positive Mantoux test. Blood and skin TCR RNA was reverse transcribed with alpha and beta constant primers. TCRdb re-analysed the UMI-ligation and nested PCR reads in MiXCR, keeping a single row per CDR3 protein. The sample has 18,000 or so distinct CDR3 sequences; 7.5% to 10% are singletons. The sample belongs to a study of naive and memory T cell subsets. Germline V gene sequence: CDR1 SGHRS, CDR2 YFSETQ. Trimming removed 2 bases at V and 3 bases at J, with 15 bases between. The CDR3 is 15 residues long.

The specimen comprised skin, sampled from a tuberculin skin test site. This rearrangement joins TRBV5-1 to TRBJ2-7, with D possibly TRBD2 on 5 matching bases. This sequence was found in an adult in good health. CDR3 region: CASSFDEGRGYEQYF. CDR3 in DNA: TGCGCCAGCAGCTTCGACGAGGGCCGTGGCTACGAGCAGTACTTC.